These T cell receptor beta chains were read from a single sample in a study of regulatory T cells in long-lasting Graves disease. TCRdb analysed the multiplex PCR reads with MiXCR anew, one entry per CDR3 protein. The top ten clones hold around 13% of a sample with roughly 450,000 distinct CDR3 sequences, around a fifth of them seen once. The source material was peripheral blood mononuclear cells (PBMCs), sampled when the disease was refractory, from a patient treated with antithyroid drugs. The source of these receptors is a female donor with Graves disease. Each CDR3 is given with its conserved first and last residue. Fields, in order: CDR3 protein, CDR3 DNA, V gene, clone size, J gene, D gene. A D gene is named only where the DNA matches it firmly. Not every row has a clone size; where given, it reads once, few, many or a size class.

CDR3aa: CASSQARGWEQYF; CDR3nt: TGTGCCAGCAGCCAAGCGAGGGGTTGGGAGCAGTACTTC; v_gene: TRBV4-2; abundance: .; j_gene: TRBJ2-7; d_gene: .
CDR3aa: CAWRGRTSGIAGANVLTF; CDR3nt: TGTGCCTGGAGAGGGCGGACTAGCGGGATAGCTGGGGCCAACGTCCTGACTTTC; v_gene: TRBV30; abundance: .; j_gene: TRBJ2-6; d_gene: TRBD2
CDR3aa: CASSYARQGTNTEAFF; CDR3nt: TGTGCCAGCAGTTACGCGAGACAGGGTACGAACACTGAAGCTTTCTTT; v_gene: TRBV6-5; abundance: .; j_gene: TRBJ1-1; d_gene: TRBD1
CDR3aa: CSASGGMETQYF; CDR3nt: TGCAGTGCTAGCGGGGGAATGGAGACCCAGTACTTC; v_gene: TRBV20-1; abundance: many; j_gene: TRBJ2-5; d_gene: .
CDR3aa: CASSYSPADGYTF; CDR3nt: TGTGCCAGCAGTTACTCTCCTGCAGATGGCTACACCTTC; v_gene: TRBV6-2/TRBV6-3; abundance: few; j_gene: TRBJ1-2; d_gene: .
CDR3aa: CATSRGPGDRVNTGELFF; CDR3nt: TGTGCCACCAGCAGAGGCCCCGGGGACAGGGTGAACACCGGGGAGCTGTTTTTT; v_gene: TRBV15; abundance: .; j_gene: TRBJ2-2; d_gene: TRBD1
CDR3aa: CASSRGTSYKQYF; CDR3nt: TGTGCCAGCAGCCGAGGAACTTCATACAAGCAGTACTTC; v_gene: TRBV7-8; abundance: .; j_gene: TRBJ2-7; d_gene: .
CDR3aa: CATSDLRDEQYF; CDR3nt: TGTGCCACCAGTGATTTGCGAGACGAGCAGTACTTC; v_gene: TRBV24-1; abundance: many; j_gene: TRBJ2-7; d_gene: .
CDR3aa: CALKTGPPNYEQYF; CDR3nt: TGTGCCCTAAAAACAGGGCCACCCAACTACGAGCAGTACTTC; v_gene: TRBV6-1; abundance: .; j_gene: TRBJ2-7; d_gene: .
CDR3aa: CASSPTTGENTEAFF; CDR3nt: TGTGCCAGCAGTCCGACGACAGGGGAGAACACTGAAGCTTTCTTT; v_gene: TRBV6-1; abundance: .; j_gene: TRBJ1-1; d_gene: TRBD1
CDR3aa: CASMVGRDGQPQHF; CDR3nt: TGTGCCAGCATGGTGGGAAGGGATGGCCAGCCCCAGCATTTT; v_gene: TRBV28; abundance: many; j_gene: TRBJ1-5; d_gene: .
CDR3aa: CASAISQGPYEQYF; CDR3nt: TGTGCCAGCGCAATCAGCCAGGGGCCCTACGAGCAGTACTTC; v_gene: TRBV6-1; abundance: many; j_gene: TRBJ2-7; d_gene: .
CDR3aa: CASSYEGVSYEQYF; CDR3nt: TGTGCCAGCAGTTACGAGGGAGTTAGCTACGAGCAGTACTTC; v_gene: TRBV6-2/TRBV6-3; abundance: many; j_gene: TRBJ2-7; d_gene: .
CDR3aa: CASSLRLEGAAETQYF; CDR3nt: TGTGCCAGCAGTTTAAGGCTAGAGGGTGCCGCTGAGACCCAGTACTTC; v_gene: TRBV12-3/TRBV12-4; abundance: many; j_gene: TRBJ2-5; d_gene: .
CDR3aa: CAISARVTETQYF; CDR3nt: TGTGCCATCAGTGCCCGGGTTACAGAGACCCAGTACTTC; v_gene: TRBV10-3; abundance: once; j_gene: TRBJ2-5; d_gene: .
CDR3aa: CASSTLAGGLSGELFF; CDR3nt: TGTGCCAGTAGTACGTTAGCGGGAGGGCTTTCCGGGGAGCTGTTTTTT; v_gene: TRBV19; abundance: .; j_gene: TRBJ2-2; d_gene: TRBD2
CDR3aa: CASSLQAPPDAEAFF; CDR3nt: TGTGCCAGCAGTTTACAGGCACCTCCTGACGCTGAAGCTTTCTTT; v_gene: TRBV12-3/TRBV12-4; abundance: many; j_gene: TRBJ1-1; d_gene: .
CDR3aa: CASTGQGVGQPQHF; CDR3nt: TGTGCCAGTACCGGACAGGGAGTGGGGCAGCCCCAGCATTTT; v_gene: TRBV19; abundance: few; j_gene: TRBJ1-5; d_gene: TRBD1
CDR3aa: CASPAGPNTEAFF; CDR3nt: TGTGCCAGTCCTGCGGGTCCGAACACTGAAGCTTTCTTT; v_gene: TRBV6-1; abundance: many; j_gene: TRBJ1-1; d_gene: .
CDR3aa: CASSSTGGPASGNTIYF; CDR3nt: TGTGCCAGCAGTTCAACAGGGGGCCCGGCCTCTGGAAACACCATATATTTT; v_gene: TRBV28; abundance: many; j_gene: TRBJ1-3; d_gene: TRBD1
CDR3aa: CASSLGTDNTEAFF; CDR3nt: TGTGCCAGCAGTCTGGGGACGGATAACACTGAAGCTTTCTTT; v_gene: TRBV28; abundance: many; j_gene: TRBJ1-1; d_gene: .
CDR3aa: CASSTVTSGRAVREQYF; CDR3nt: TGTGCCAGCAGCACCGTGACTAGCGGGAGGGCAGTAAGGGAGCAGTACTTC; v_gene: TRBV11-3; abundance: many; j_gene: TRBJ2-7; d_gene: TRBD2
CDR3aa: CASSLERDSYEQYF; CDR3nt: TGTGCCAGCAGCTTAGAGCGGGACTCCTACGAGCAGTACTTC; v_gene: TRBV7-2; abundance: many; j_gene: TRBJ2-7; d_gene: TRBD2
CDR3aa: CASTRGQWTGELFF; CDR3nt: TGTGCCAGCACACGGGGGCAATGGACCGGGGAGCTGTTTTTT; v_gene: TRBV2; abundance: many; j_gene: TRBJ2-2; d_gene: .
CDR3aa: CASSSPSPVGYEQYF; CDR3nt: TGTGCCAGCAGTTCACCCTCCCCCGTTGGCTACGAGCAGTACTTC; v_gene: TRBV28; abundance: .; j_gene: TRBJ2-7; d_gene: .
CDR3aa: CASSPIGEDGYTF; CDR3nt: TGTGCCAGCAGCCCCATCGGGGAAGATGGCTACACCTTC; v_gene: TRBV7-8; abundance: many; j_gene: TRBJ1-2; d_gene: .
CDR3aa: CASSHRRMDTGELFF; CDR3nt: TGTGCCAGCAGCCACCGACGGATGGACACCGGGGAGCTGTTTTTT; v_gene: TRBV12-3/TRBV12-4; abundance: .; j_gene: TRBJ2-2; d_gene: .
CDR3aa: CASRTGAPPENTEAFF; CDR3nt: TGTGCCAGCAGGACGGGGGCGCCCCCGGAGAACACTGAAGCTTTCTTT; v_gene: TRBV28; abundance: many; j_gene: TRBJ1-1; d_gene: .
CDR3aa: CSVEQDSHGYTF; CDR3nt: TGCAGCGTTGAACAGGACTCCCACGGCTACACCTTC; v_gene: TRBV29-1; abundance: many; j_gene: TRBJ1-2; d_gene: .
CDR3aa: CASSQGKGEEKLFF; CDR3nt: TGTGCCAGCAGCCAAGGAAAGGGGGAAGAAAAACTGTTTTTT; v_gene: TRBV3-1; abundance: .; j_gene: TRBJ1-4; d_gene: .
CDR3aa: CASSWSSGQNQPQHF; CDR3nt: TGTGCCAGCAGCTGGTCCTCTGGGCAGAATCAGCCCCAGCATTTT; v_gene: TRBV7-8; abundance: .; j_gene: TRBJ1-5; d_gene: .
CDR3aa: CASSYRTVTSPLHF; CDR3nt: TGTGCCAGCAGTTACAGGACAGTAACTTCACCCCTCCACTTT; v_gene: TRBV6-9; abundance: many; j_gene: TRBJ1-6; d_gene: .
CDR3aa: CASKGGTPAREQFF; CDR3nt: TGTGCCAGCAAAGGGGGCACTCCGGCCCGTGAGCAGTTCTTC; v_gene: TRBV12-3/TRBV12-4; abundance: few; j_gene: TRBJ2-1; d_gene: TRBD1
CDR3aa: CASSGDGRGYGYTF; CDR3nt: TGTGCCAGCAGTGGGGACGGCCGGGGCTATGGCTACACCTTC; v_gene: TRBV12-3/TRBV12-4; abundance: many; j_gene: TRBJ1-2; d_gene: .
CDR3aa: CASSSLAMTTGREQYF; CDR3nt: TGTGCCAGCAGTTCCTTGGCAATGACGACAGGGCGGGAGCAGTACTTC; v_gene: TRBV6-9; abundance: few; j_gene: TRBJ2-7; d_gene: TRBD1
CDR3aa: CASSQQGVGTEAFF; CDR3nt: TGTGCCAGCAGCCAACAGGGAGTCGGCACTGAAGCTTTCTTT; v_gene: TRBV13; abundance: few; j_gene: TRBJ1-1; d_gene: .
CDR3aa: CASSLVGGDGYTF; CDR3nt: TGTGCCAGCAGCTTAGTAGGAGGAGATGGCTACACCTTC; v_gene: TRBV7-2; abundance: many; j_gene: TRBJ1-2; d_gene: .
CDR3aa: CASSPRSSGVYEQYF; CDR3nt: TGTGCCAGCAGCCCACGCTCCTCAGGGGTCTACGAGCAGTACTTC; v_gene: TRBV7-2; abundance: few; j_gene: TRBJ2-7; d_gene: .
CDR3aa: CSARGAGGRNQPQHF; CDR3nt: TGCAGTGCTAGAGGGGCAGGGGGTCGCAATCAGCCCCAGCATTTT; v_gene: TRBV20-1; abundance: few; j_gene: TRBJ1-5; d_gene: TRBD1
CDR3aa: CASSLGRQQNEKLFF; CDR3nt: TGTGCCAGCAGTTTGGGGAGGCAGCAGAATGAAAAACTGTTTTTT; v_gene: TRBV12-3/TRBV12-4; abundance: many; j_gene: TRBJ1-4; d_gene: .
CDR3aa: CATSRDLTEETQYF; CDR3nt: TGTGCCACCAGCAGAGATTTAACCGAAGAGACCCAGTACTTC; v_gene: TRBV15; abundance: few; j_gene: TRBJ2-5; d_gene: .
CDR3aa: CASSLGTNYGYTF; CDR3nt: TGTGCCAGCAGCTTAGGGACAAACTATGGCTACACCTTC; v_gene: TRBV28; abundance: many; j_gene: TRBJ1-2; d_gene: .
CDR3aa: CASSVQDQPQHF; CDR3nt: TGTGCCAGCAGTGTACAGGATCAGCCCCAGCATTTT; v_gene: TRBV12-3/TRBV12-4; abundance: many; j_gene: TRBJ1-5; d_gene: .
CDR3aa: CASSSPTVASEAFF; CDR3nt: TGTGCCAGCAGCTCCCCCACTGTGGCCTCTGAAGCTTTCTTT; v_gene: TRBV12-3/TRBV12-4; abundance: many; j_gene: TRBJ1-1; d_gene: .
CDR3aa: CASSQDGIYGYTF; CDR3nt: TGTGCCAGCAGCCAAGACGGTATCTATGGCTACACCTTC; v_gene: TRBV7-2; abundance: many; j_gene: TRBJ1-2; d_gene: .
CDR3aa: CASNSGANTGELFF; CDR3nt: TGTGCCAGCAATAGCGGTGCTAACACCGGGGAGCTGTTTTTT; v_gene: TRBV11-3; abundance: few; j_gene: TRBJ2-2; d_gene: .